A single sample gave rise to the 31 T cell receptor beta chains below, sequenced in a study of T cell responses to AZD1222 COVID-19 vaccine. The repertoire was sequenced with immunoSEQ multiplex PCR; TCRdb's copy has only in-frame clones and lacks some. The sample comprises 150,000 to 200,000 clones, about 90% of which are singletons, and 1.3% rests with the top ten. The sample consisted of peripheral blood, taken 28 days after the second AZD1222 dose. These receptors came from an adult who received the AZD1222 COVID-19 vaccine.

This chain joins TRBV7-9 and TRBJ2-7; either TRBD1 or TRBD2 may supply D (5 bases each). The germline V gene has CDR1 SEHNR and CDR2 FQNEAQ (reference sequence). Trimming removed 5 bases at V and 3 bases at J, with 14 bases between. This CDR3 comprises 14 residues. CDR3 amino acids: CASSTWDPDYEQYF. In DNA, the CDR3 is TGTGCCAGCAGCACCTGGGACCCAGACTACGAGCAGTACTTC.

The genes are TRBV30 and TRBJ1-1; no clear D gene. V lost 0 bases, J lost 1 base, and 3 bases lay in between. The CDR3 runs 12 residues. The germline V gene encodes CDR1 GTSNPN and CDR2 SVGIG (reference sequence). Here the CDR3 DNA reads TGTGCCTGGAGTGTGGCGAACACTGAAGCTTTCTTT. The encoded protein is CAWSVANTEAFF.

V gene TRBV6-4 combines with J gene TRBJ2-6; 8 positions match TRBD1. Trimming at V came to 3 bases and at J to 0 bases, leaving 4 bases not matched to a gene. The CDR3 length is 17 residues. Looked up from germline, CDR1 is MRHNA and CDR2 is SNTAGT. As DNA, the CDR3 is TGTGCCAGCAGTGAAGGGACAGGAGGCTCTGGGGCCAACGTCCTGACTTTC. Its translation: CASSEGTGGSGANVLTF.

The chain combines TRBV18 with TRBJ2-3; TRBD1 matches 9 bases. Germline V gene data show CDR1 as KGHSH and CDR2 as LQKENI. With V trimmed by 4 bases and J by 6 bases, 11 bases remained unmatched. There are 16 residues in the CDR3. The DNA for the CDR3 is TGTGCCAGCTCACAGGGACAGGGACAACGGTGGGATACGCAGTATTTT. This encodes CASSQGQGQRWDTQYF.

V and J are TRBV6-4 and TRBJ2-3; D gene uncertain. Trimming pared 4 bases from V and 3 bases from J, leaving 11 bases between. Germline V gene sequence: CDR1 MRHNA, CDR2 SNTAGT. This CDR3 region has 14 residues. CDR3 residues: CASSGEVGTDTQYF. The CDR3, as DNA: TGTGCCAGCAGTGGAGAAGTGGGTACAGATACGCAGTATTTT.

The V gene is TRBV24-1, the J gene TRBJ1-1; D might be TRBD1 (6 bases). Germline V gene data show CDR1 as KGHDR and CDR2 as SFDVKD. With 6 bases removed from V and 7 bases from J, the gap between germline ends came to 17 bases. This CDR3 has 14 residues. The CDR3 nucleotides are TGTGCCACCAGTCCAGGACAGCGATACCATGAAGCTTTCTTT. It codes for CATSPGQRYHEAFF.

This chain's CDR3 is CASSAGTTWGAFF. The CDR3 DNA sequence: TGTGCCAGCAGCGCTGGGACAACGTGGGGAGCTTTCTTT. V usage is TRBV7-9 and J usage is TRBJ1-1, with D perhaps matching TRBD1 (6 bases). Per the germline V gene, CDR1 is SEHNR and CDR2 is FQNEAQ (reference sequence). The ends were cut back, 5 bases at V and 10 bases at J, with 17 bases in the middle. The CDR3 covers 13 residues. Combining the CDR3 with reference TRBV7-9 and TRBJ1-1 gives the whole variable domain DTGVSQNPRHKITKRGQNVTFRCDPISEHNRLYWYRQTLGQGPEFLTYFQNEAQLEKSRLLSDRFSAERPKGSFSTLEIQRTEQGDSAMYLCASSAGTTWGAFFGQGTRLTVV.

This clone was recorded a few times. J is TRBJ2-1 and V is TRBV7-3; tentatively, D is TRBD1 (5 bases). Germline lookup yields CDR1 SGHTA and CDR2 FQGTGA. This CDR3 has 15 residues. Trimming took off 4 bases at V and 9 bases at J, with 19 bases between the two ends. CDR3 nucleotide sequence: TGTGCCAGCAGCTCCCCACCCCAGGGTGTATTTGAGCAGTTCTTC. This codes for CASSSPPQGVFEQFF.

The chain is built from TRBV28 and TRBJ1-3; TRBD1 matches at 7 bases. The V gene end was trimmed by 3 bases and the J gene end by 2 bases; junction bases not matched to a gene: 4. The CDR3 contains 15 residues. Germline V gives CDR1 MDHEN, CDR2 SYDVKM. The CDR3 spells CASSLPTGTGNTIYF. The CDR3 bases are TGTGCCAGCAGTTTGCCGACAGGGACTGGAAACACCATATATTTT.

V is TRBV27 and J is TRBJ1-2, with unresolved D. Trimming shortened V by 4 bases and J by 3 bases, and 18 bases separated the two germline ends. The germline V gene has CDR1 MNHEY and CDR2 SMNVEV (reference sequence). The CDR3 length is 16 residues. The CDR3 DNA is TGTGCCAGCAGTTCCAGGACTGCCTTGGCTGACTATGGCTACACCTTC. It specifies CASSSRTALADYGYTF.

The V gene is TRBV12-3 or TRBV12-4, the J gene TRBJ1-2; unclear D gene. Trimming took 4 bases from V and 4 from J, leaving 10 bases between them. The CDR3 covers 13 residues. CDR3 sequence: CASSSVGSYGYTF. The DNA of the CDR3 is TGTGCCAGCAGTTCAGTGGGTTCCTATGGCTACACCTTC.

The gene calls are TRBV6-2 or TRBV6-3 and TRBJ2-1; the D gene is possibly TRBD2 (5 bases). The CDR3 sequence is 14 residues long. V lost 0 bases to trimming and J lost 3 bases, with 6 bases between them. Germline V gene data show CDR1 as MNHEY and CDR2 as SVGEGT. This CDR3 is CASSYSDFYNEQFF. In DNA form, the CDR3 reads TGTGCCAGCAGTTACTCGGACTTCTACAATGAGCAGTTCTTC.

CDR3 DNA: TGTGCCAGCAGCTTAGAGGGCTCCCCCTCCTACGAGCAGTACTTC. Its protein product is CASSLEGSPSYEQYF. The chain recombines TRBV7-6 with TRBJ2-7, with D uncertain. Germline V lookup: CDR1 SGHVS, CDR2 FNYEAQ. The germline V and J ends were trimmed by 1 base and 0 bases, with 10 bases remaining between them. CDR3 length: 15 residues. The full variable domain, rest sourced from reference TRBV7-6 and TRBJ2-7, is GAGVSQSPRYKVTKRGQDVALRCDPISGHVSLYWYRQALGQGPEFLTYFNYEAQQDKSGLPNDRFSAERPEGSISTLTIQRTEQRDSAMYRCASSLEGSPSYEQYFGPGTRLTVT.

This rearrangement joins TRBV6-6 to TRBJ1-1; the D is unclear. CDR3 length: 14 residues. V dropped 7 bases and J dropped 1 base, with 13 bases sitting between them. Germline V CDR1 and CDR2: MNHNY, SVGAGI (reference sequence). CDR3 region: CASKMEGGNTEAFF. The DNA for the CDR3 is TGTGCCAGCAAAATGGAGGGTGGGAACACTGAAGCTTTCTTT.

The genes are TRBV7-8 and TRBJ1-3; no firm D call. This CDR3 comprises 16 residues. V gave up 3 bases and J gave up 0 bases, with 12 bases separating them. Germline assignment: CDR1 SGHVS and CDR2 FQNEAQ. CDR3 bases: TGTGCCAGCAGCTTTTCCCGTCAGAACTCTGGAAACACCATATATTTT. Translation gives CASSFSRQNSGNTIYF.

The chain carries TRBV27 and TRBJ1-1, with D unclear. CDR1 MNHEY and CDR2 SMNVEV come from the germline V gene (reference sequence). The germline V and J ends were trimmed by 3 bases and 10 bases, with 15 bases remaining between them. The CDR3 is made up of 13 amino acids. DNA for the CDR3: TGTGCCAGCAGTTTTACTGACGGACTGGGAGCTTTCTTT. Its translation is CASSFTDGLGAFF.

The genes are TRBV30 and TRBJ1-5; 7 bases are shared with TRBD1. Germline-derived CDR1 and CDR2 are GTSNPN and SVGIG (reference sequence). The CDR3 totals 19 residues. J was trimmed by 7 bases and V by 1 base; bases with no gene match: 22. The CDR3 nucleotides read TGTGCCTGGAGTGCCCCCGGACAGGTCCCCCCCCGCAAACAACAGCCCCAGCATTTT. Amino acid sequence: CAWSAPGQVPPRKQQPQHF.

This chain uses TRBV11-3 with TRBJ2-7; possibly TRBD2 for D (5 bases). Trimming took 0 bases from V and 4 from J, leaving 16 bases between them. This CDR3 is 16 amino acids long. Germline loops: CDR1 SGHNT, CDR2 YENEEA. The CDR3 sequence: CASSLERARGGYEQYF. CDR3 bases: TGTGCCAGCAGCTTAGAGAGGGCCCGAGGAGGATACGAGCAGTACTTC. The entire variable domain, with the rest obtained from reference TRBV11-3 and TRBJ2-7, is as follows: EAGVVQSPRYKIIEKKQPVAFWCNPISGHNTLYWYLQNLGQGPELLIRYENEEAVDDSQLPKDRFSAERLKGVDSTLKIQPAELGDSAVYLCASSLERARGGYEQYFGPGTRLTVT.

The chain recombines TRBV6-6 with TRBJ1-3; the D is unclear. Germline V gene sequence: CDR1 MNHNY, CDR2 SVGAGI (reference sequence). V was clipped by 4 bases and J by 4 bases, with 11 bases between them. The CDR3 is 14 amino acids. The CDR3 coding sequence is TGTGCCAGCAGTTGGAGGGCACAGGGAAACACCATATATTTT. Amino acid sequence: CASSWRAQGNTIYF.

This chain joins TRBV7-6 and TRBJ1-6; unclear D gene. The V end lost 2 bases, the J end lost 6 bases, and 14 bases lay between the germline ends. This CDR3 comprises 16 residues. Germline V gene lookup returns CDR1 SGHVS and CDR2 FNYEAQ. DNA for the CDR3: TGTGCCAGCAGCTTAAACCGCCCGAGTTTTAATTCACCCCTCCACTTT. This sequence encodes CASSLNRPSFNSPLHF.

The gene calls are TRBV5-4 and TRBJ2-5; D remains ambiguous. Germline loops: CDR1 SGHNT, CDR2 YYREEE (reference sequence). The CDR3 sequence is 15 residues long. The V gene lost 3 bases and the J gene lost 4 bases, with 16 bases spanning the gap. The DNA of the CDR3 is TGTGCCAGCAGCTCCGCCGGGCCCCGAGGAGAGACCCAGTACTTC. Translated: CASSSAGPRGETQYF.

This clone was observed once. The chain recombines TRBV29-1 with TRBJ1-2; D possibly corresponds to TRBD1 (6 bases). The germline V gene has CDR1 SQVTM and CDR2 ANQGSEA. Trimming removed 4 bases from V and 2 bases from J, with 14 bases in between. CDR3 length: 14 amino acids. CDR3 residues: CSVGGQRGNYGYTF. CDR3 nucleotide sequence: TGCAGCGTTGGCGGACAGAGGGGAAACTATGGCTACACCTTC.

V and J are TRBV11-1 and TRBJ2-7; no reliable D call. The CDR3 runs to 15 residues. Germline CDR1 reads SGHAT; CDR2 reads FQDESV (reference sequence). Trimming stripped 2 bases from V and 3 bases from J, with 14 bases between. The CDR3 nucleotides are TGTGCCAGCAGCTTATCTGCGCACTTACTCTACGAGCAGTACTTC. Its translation: CASSLSAHLLYEQYF.

V and J are TRBV4-1 and TRBJ2-1; a weak D match, TRBD2 (5 bases). The CDR3 loop spans 17 amino acids. Germline assignment: CDR1 MGHRA and CDR2 YSYEKL. Trimming took 0 bases from V and 0 from J, leaving 12 bases between them. The DNA of the CDR3 is TGCGCCAGCAGCCAAGATCAAGGACTTGGCTCCTACAATGAGCAGTTCTTC. Its translation: CASSQDQGLGSYNEQFF.

The chain carries TRBV6-5 and TRBJ2-2; D is uncertain. The CDR3 totals 13 residues. The V gene lost 0 bases and the J gene lost 8 bases, with 7 bases spanning the gap. From germline, CDR1 is MNHEY and CDR2 SVGAGI. Here the CDR3 reads CASSYSSRGELFF. CDR3 sequence (DNA): TGTGCCAGCAGTTACTCGAGTAGGGGGGAGCTGTTTTTT.

The chain uses TRBV29-1 and TRBJ1-1, with a weak D call TRBD1 (6 bases). The V and J ends lost 5 bases and 2 bases respectively, with 15 bases between them. The germline V gene encodes CDR1 SQVTM and CDR2 ANQGSEA. The CDR3 has 14 amino acids. The chain's CDR3 is CSVNRAIGNTEAFF. The CDR3 DNA reads TGCAGCGTTAACAGGGCGATTGGAAACACTGAAGCTTTCTTT.

This chain joins TRBV4-2 and TRBJ2-7; TRBD1 is a possible D gene (6 bases). Trimming stripped 1 base from V and 7 bases from J, with 20 bases between. The CDR3 is 16 residues long. In germline, CDR1 is LGHNA, CDR2 YNFKEQ. CDR3 sequence reads: CASSQGGLQGVLEQYF. CDR3 coding DNA: TGTGCCAGCAGCCAAGGGGGTCTACAGGGAGTTTTGGAGCAGTACTTC.

This sequence joins TRBV19 and TRBJ1-5, with D hard to call. The CDR3 sequence is 15 residues long. V lost 1 base, J lost 3 bases, and 10 bases lay in between. Germline CDR1 LNHDA, CDR2 SQIVND (reference sequence). The DNA of the CDR3 is TGTGCCAGTAGTATAGGAGGAGGTCCCAATCAGCCCCAGCATTTT. This sequence encodes CASSIGGGPNQPQHF.

The V and J genes are TRBV12-3 or TRBV12-4 and TRBJ1-1; 8 bases align to TRBD1. The CDR3 contains 12 residues. The V gene end was trimmed by 1 base and the J gene end by 8 bases; junction bases not matched to a gene: 0. DNA of the CDR3: TGTGCCAGCAGTTTAGGGACAGGGGAAGCTTTCTTT. It encodes CASSLGTGEAFF.

V usage is TRBV6-6 and J usage is TRBJ2-7, with D possibly matching TRBD2 (6 bases). The CDR3 is made up of 12 amino acids. Germline CDR1 is MNHNY and CDR2 is SVGAGI (reference sequence). The V end lost 6 bases, the J end lost 3 bases, and 9 bases lay between the germline ends. The CDR3 DNA reads TGTGCCAGCAGGCGGGAACTCTACGAGCAGTACTTC. Translating gives CASRRELYEQYF.

This clone was picked up one time. The chain links TRBV7-9 to TRBJ1-1; D not certain. The CDR3 consists of 16 residues. Trimming stripped 1 base from V and 1 base from J, with 13 bases between. CDR1 and CDR2 (germline): SEHNR, FQNEAQ (reference sequence). The CDR3 protein is CASSLVRALQNTEAFF. CDR3 coding DNA: TGTGCCAGCAGCTTAGTGCGGGCACTCCAGAACACTGAAGCTTTCTTT. The whole variable domain, remainder taken from reference TRBV7-9 and TRBJ1-1, is DTGVSQNPRHKITKRGQNVTFRCDPISEHNRLYWYRQTLGQGPEFLTYFQNEAQLEKSRLLSDRFSAERPKGSFSTLEIQRTEQGDSAMYLCASSLVRALQNTEAFFGQGTRLTVV.